This T cell receptor beta chain was captured by sequencing in a study of control samples from healthy donors and cancer patients. The protocol was immunoSEQ multiplex PCR, while the TCRdb copy is restricted to in-frame clones and leaves out a portion. This table holds about 140,000 clones, roughly nine tenths found once. Input material: blood. This clonotype was sampled from a woman aged 25 to 39 in good health.

The CDR3 spells CASSFRGWGTDTQYF. The CDR3 DNA is TGTGCCAGCAGCTTCCGTGGGTGGGGCACAGATACGCAGTATTTT. The chain combines TRBV5-5 with TRBJ2-3; D remains unclear. The ends were cut back, 2 bases at V and 1 base at J, with 11 bases in the middle. Germline assignment: CDR1 SGHKS and CDR2 YYEKEE (reference sequence). The CDR3 consists of 15 residues.